This T cell receptor (beta chain) comes out of a study of PD-L1 blockade in urothelial cancer. Study in general: In terms of prior chemotherapy, patients had received 0 to 3 regimens. Among blood samples, the median T cell count was 141,255.

From germline, CDR1 is SGHTA and CDR2 FQGNSA. The CDR3 is 17 residues long. V shed 6 bases and J 7 bases; nucleotides not matched to a gene: 14. Time point specified: pretreatment peripheral blood. The study collected 1 to 8 samples per patient, pretreatment and on-treatment. The method was immunoSEQ multiplex PCR; TCRdb's version includes in-frame clones alone and lacks a portion of them. The sample has almost 90,000 clones, 84% seen once. Sequencing used PBMCs, obtained around atezolizumab (anti-PD-L1) treatment. The receptor was derived from a man in his sixties with urothelial cancer. The rearrangement joins TRBV7-2 to TRBJ2-1; TRBD2 matches at 11 bases. The CDR3 nucleotides read TGTGCCAGCAGAACAGGCAGTAGCGGGAGGGGTGGGAATGAGCAGTTCTTC. This translates into CASRTGSSGRGGNEQFF.